These 25 T cell receptor beta chains were all obtained from the same sample, sequenced in a study of human T cells and chemical hapten exposure (dated by TCRdb to about 2021). The time point label, as the study defines it: patch test 1, 2 weeks after DPC sensitization. The treatment or condition label of this sample denotes: therapeutic diphenylcyclopropenone sensitization with weekly scalp DPC. The library was made by RACE. The sequencer was a NextSeq 500. The public sequencing data were trimmed at Q25 with fastp and processed into clonotypes with MiXCR by TCRdb, which kept only in-frame beta chains. Every CDR3 protein is listed once, alongside the most common genes and DNA of its rows. The sample has some 400,000 distinct CDR3 sequences on record, roughly 4.8% of them singletons. The ten largest make up approximately 2.5% of the sample. Here the sequenced sample was whole blood, taken in connection with sensitization to the hapten diphenylcyclopropenone (DPC). Receptors originate from a woman aged 50 to 60 with alopecia areata. Some clones in this sample may be carry-over from other donors' samples.

The sample holds a few counts of this clonotype. The chain uses TRBV12-3 or TRBV12-4 and TRBJ1-1; possibly TRBD1 for D (5 bases). Trimming left V 2 bases short and J 3 bases short, with 10 bases between. This CDR3 has 14 residues. CDR3 nucleotide sequence: TGTGCCAGCAGTTTATTGTGGGGGTACACTGAAGCTTTCTTT. Translated: CASSLLWGYTEAFF.

This clonotype was seen at least ten times. CDR3 DNA: TGTGCCAGCAGCCAATATGGCAGCAACACCGGGGAGCTGTTTTTT. Its translation is CASSQYGSNTGELFF. J is TRBJ2-2 and V is TRBV14; D gene uncertain. This CDR3 region has 15 residues. Germline CDR1 SGHDN, CDR2 FVKESK. The ends were cut back, 2 bases at V and 2 bases at J, with 9 bases in the middle.

This clonotype has at least ten counts. The gene calls are TRBV12-3 or TRBV12-4 and TRBJ1-2, with a tentative D call TRBD1 (5 bases). V was clipped by 1 base and J by 8 bases, with 8 bases between them. The CDR3 runs 12 residues. CDR3 DNA: TGTGCCAGCAGTTTAGGAGGGGCCGGCTACACCTTC. Its translation is CASSLGGAGYTF.

Many counts were recorded for this clonotype. This chain connects TRBV6-6 to TRBJ2-2, with 11 bases identical to TRBD1. Trimming cost V 6 bases and J 1 base; bases outside gene matches: 1. The CDR3 runs to 15 residues. Germline CDR1 reads MNHNY; CDR2 reads SVGAGI (reference sequence). The CDR3 nucleotides are TGTGCCAGCAGCGGGACAGGGGGGAACACCGGGGAGCTGTTTTTT. It is translated as CASSGTGGNTGELFF.

This clonotype was seen ten or more times. The chain is built from TRBV12-3 or TRBV12-4 and TRBJ2-6; 8 positions match TRBD1. Trimming removed 5 bases from V and 0 bases from J; junction bases left unmatched: 12. The CDR3 runs to 19 residues. DNA of the CDR3: TGTGCCAGCAGTCTACCCCCCGACAGGGGTTACTCTGGGGCCAACGTCCTGACTTTC. Translation gives CASSLPPDRGYSGANVLTF.

This clonotype showed up many times. In nucleotides, the CDR3 is TGTGCCAGCAGCTTGTTCGGCAGGGGGCACGGGGAGCTGTTTTTT. It translates to CASSLFGRGHGELFF. The chain combines TRBV5-6 with TRBJ2-2; 8 nucleotides agree with TRBD1. The CDR3 totals 15 residues. Trimming cost V 1 base and J 7 bases; bases outside gene matches: 6. Per the germline V gene, CDR1 is SGHDT and CDR2 is YYEEEE.

Many counts were recorded for this clonotype. The chain couples TRBV12-3 or TRBV12-4 to TRBJ2-5; 13 bases match TRBD2. This CDR3 is 14 amino acids long. With V trimmed by 6 bases and J by 5 bases, 3 bases remained unmatched. CDR3 sequence: CASRLAGGRETQYF. CDR3 nucleotide sequence: TGTGCCAGCAGACTAGCGGGGGGGCGTGAGACCCAGTACTTC.

This clonotype was seen a handful of times. The rearrangement links TRBV24-1 to TRBJ2-3, with D possibly TRBD2 on 5 matching bases. V lost 7 bases and J 4 bases, leaving 23 bases between the germline ends. Looked up from germline, CDR1 is KGHDR and CDR2 is SFDVKD. The CDR3 has 17 amino acids. CDR3 in DNA: TGTGCCACCAGCCCAAGGAGCGGAGGTGGTTTTGCAGATACGCAGTATTTT. It yields the protein CATSPRSGGGFADTQYF.

This clonotype was seen at least ten times. The chain has TRBV4-3 and TRBJ1-1; D unresolved. The CDR3 is made up of 11 amino acids. Trimming pared 3 bases from V and 7 bases from J, leaving 6 bases between. Germline values: CDR1 LGHNA, CDR2 YSLEER. CDR3 sequence reads: CASSQGFEAFF. CDR3 nucleotide sequence: TGCGCCAGCAGCCAGGGTTTTGAAGCTTTCTTT.

This chain links TRBV2 with TRBJ2-7; 9 positions match TRBD1. Germline trimming cut 1 base from V and 2 bases from J; bases unmatched to any gene: 0. The CDR3 loop spans 14 amino acids. Germline-derived CDR1 and CDR2 are SNHLY and FYNNEI. CDR3: CASSEGTGAYEQYF. DNA for the CDR3: TGTGCCAGCAGTGAAGGGACAGGGGCCTACGAGCAGTACTTC. Together with reference TRBV2 and TRBJ2-7, the CDR3 gives the full variable domain: EPEVTQTPSHQVTQMGQEVILRCVPISNHLYFYWYRQILGQKVEFLVSFYNNEISEKSEIFDDQFSVERPDGSNFTLKIRSTKLEDSAMYFCASSEGTGAYEQYFGPGTRLTVT.

This clonotype was observed a handful of times. V usage is TRBV12-3 or TRBV12-4 and J usage is TRBJ2-1; the D gene is possibly TRBD1 (5 bases). CDR3 length equals 12 residues. V lost 4 bases to trimming and J lost 8 bases, with 9 bases between them. The CDR3 loop is CASSYRSHEQFF. In nucleotides, the CDR3 is TGTGCCAGCAGTTACAGGTCCCATGAGCAGTTCTTC.

This clonotype was found a few times. The chain couples TRBV5-1 to TRBJ2-7; 8 nucleotides line up with TRBD1. The CDR3 runs 15 residues. The V segment lost 4 bases and the J segment 9 bases; nucleotides outside the gene matches: 15. Germline V lookup: CDR1 SGHRS, CDR2 YFSETQ. The CDR3 DNA is TGCGCCAGCAGCCCTGTGACAGGGGCGGGTACATCGCAGTACTTC. It specifies CASSPVTGAGTSQYF.

The CDR3 DNA reads as TGTGCCAGCAGCTTAGTCACGAGGAATGAGCAGTTCTTC. It yields the protein CASSLVTRNEQFF. J is TRBJ2-1 and V is TRBV7-9; D gene ambiguous. Trimming removed 1 base at V and 7 bases at J, with 8 bases between. Germline V gives CDR1 SEHNR, CDR2 FQNEAQ (reference sequence). The CDR3 is 13 residues long. The full variable domain, in which reference TRBV7-9 and TRBJ2-1 provide the parts outside the CDR3, is DTGVSQNPRHKITKRGQNVTFRCDPISEHNRLYWYRQTLGQGPEFLTYFQNEAQLEKSRLLSDRFSAERPKGSFSTLEIQRTEQGDSAMYLCASSLVTRNEQFFGPGTRLTVL.

The table lists this clonotype with a few counts. The V gene is TRBV5-1, the J gene TRBJ2-2; 12 bases agree with TRBD2. The germline V gene has CDR1 SGHRS and CDR2 YFSETQ. Trimming took 4 bases from V and 10 from J; bases not matched to a gene: 8. The CDR3 is made up of 15 amino acids. The CDR3: CASSLPGLAGLELFF. The CDR3 bases are TGCGCCAGCAGCCTCCCGGGACTAGCGGGCCTGGAGCTGTTTTTT.

This clonotype was seen ten or more times. The J gene is TRBJ2-7, the V gene TRBV7-2; D ambiguous. V lost 4 bases to trimming and J lost 5 bases, with 18 bases between them. CDR3 size: 15 residues. From germline, CDR1 is SGHTA and CDR2 FQGNSA. Here the CDR3 reads CASSSPGPSRNEQYF. The CDR3 DNA is TGTGCCAGCAGCTCTCCGGGCCCTTCGCGAAACGAGCAGTACTTC.

The table lists this clonotype with many counts. The CDR3 loop is CASSWGSPDASLTQYF. The CDR3 nucleotides are TGTGCCAGCAGCTGGGGGTCCCCTGACGCCTCCTTGACGCAGTATTTT. The J gene is TRBJ2-3, the V gene TRBV7-8; D is tentatively TRBD1 or TRBD2 (5 bases each). V was clipped by 4 bases and J by 9 bases, with 23 bases between them. Germline V gene data show CDR1 as SGHVS and CDR2 as FQNEAQ. There are 16 residues in the CDR3.

This clonotype has ten or more counts. The chain recombines TRBV12-3 or TRBV12-4 with TRBJ2-6; maybe TRBD1 (5 bases). The V end was cut by 7 bases, the J end by 1 base, with 11 bases between. The CDR3 is made up of 15 amino acids. The CDR3 DNA follows: TGTGCCAGCAACCAGGGTCTTTCTGGGGCCAACGTCCTGACTTTC. Translating it yields CASNQGLSGANVLTF.

The genes are TRBV7-9 and TRBJ2-5, with D uncertain. Germline-derived CDR1 and CDR2 are SEHNR and FQNEAQ (reference sequence). The length of the CDR3 is 15 residues. The ends were cut back, 5 bases at V and 0 bases at J, with 13 bases in the middle. In nucleotides, the CDR3 is TGTGCCAGCAGCCCGGGTCACCTGTACCAAGAGACCCAGTACTTC. Amino acids: CASSPGHLYQETQYF.

The chain links TRBV29-1 to TRBJ2-4; 7 nucleotides match TRBD1. V dropped 6 bases and J dropped 1; count of bases not matched to a gene: 6. This CDR3 region has 14 residues. The V gene's germline CDR1 is SQVTM and CDR2 ANQGSEA. Here the CDR3 reads CSVTGRLAKNIQYF. For the CDR3, the DNA is TGCAGCGTGACAGGGCGACTCGCCAAAAACATTCAGTACTTC.

The V call is TRBV14, the J call TRBJ1-6; a weak D match, TRBD1 (5 bases). CDR3 length equals 14 residues. The germline V gene has CDR1 SGHDN and CDR2 FVKESK. V was clipped by 3 bases and J by 10 bases, with 13 bases between them. CDR3 region: CASSHRGEGSPLHF. The CDR3 nucleotides read TGTGCCAGCAGCCATCGAGGGGAGGGGTCACCCCTCCACTTT.

This clonotype came up many times. The chain's CDR3 is CASRGRDTEAFF. CDR3 DNA: TGTGCCAGCAGAGGCAGGGACACTGAAGCTTTCTTT. The gene calls are TRBV9 and TRBJ1-1, with a tentative D call TRBD1 (5 bases). V was clipped by 5 bases and J by 3 bases, with 8 bases between them. The germline CDR1 and CDR2 sequences are SGDLS and YYNGEE. This CDR3 is built from 12 residues.

This clonotype was counted at least ten times. The chain joins TRBV27 to TRBJ1-4, with 10 nucleotides matching TRBD1. Germline trimming cut 5 bases from V and 8 bases from J; bases unmatched to any gene: 5. The CDR3 consists of 14 residues. Germline V gene sequence: CDR1 MNHEY, CDR2 SMNVEV (reference sequence). The CDR3 loop is CASSQGQGQEKLFF. As DNA, the CDR3 is TGTGCCAGCAGTCAGGGACAGGGGCAAGAAAAACTGTTTTTT.

The chain combines TRBV29-1 with TRBJ2-7; D may be TRBD2 (5 bases). Trimming pared 4 bases from V and 7 bases from J, leaving 14 bases between. The CDR3 loop spans 12 amino acids. Germline values: CDR1 SQVTM, CDR2 ANQGSEA. The CDR3 sequence: CSVVNSSGEQYF. For the CDR3, the DNA is TGCAGCGTTGTGAACAGTTCGGGGGAGCAGTACTTC.

The chain joins TRBV7-8 to TRBJ2-7, with D unclear. V was trimmed by 5 bases and J by 3 bases, leaving 14 bases between them. This CDR3 is 14 amino acids long. From germline, CDR1 is SGHVS and CDR2 FQNEAQ. CDR3 loop: CASSPIEVVYEQYF. The DNA for the CDR3 is TGTGCCAGCAGCCCCATTGAGGTCGTCTACGAGCAGTACTTC.

There are many counts of this clonotype. J is TRBJ1-1 and V is TRBV6-5, with unresolved D. The CDR3 extends over 12 amino acids. CDR1 and CDR2 from the germline V gene are MNHEY and SVGAGI. V lost 6 bases and J 5 bases, leaving 10 bases between the germline ends. Written as DNA, the CDR3 is TGTGCCAGCAGACCAGGAGGTACTGAAGCTTTCTTT. Translating it yields CASRPGGTEAFF.